The 25 T cell receptor beta chains reported below all come from one sample, sequenced in a study of blood T cell repertoires in COVID-19. The method was immunoSEQ multiplex PCR; TCRdb's version includes in-frame clones alone and lacks a portion of them. The sample yields some 210,000 clones, about 81% seen once. The source material was PBMCs or T cells enriched from blood (not recorded which). Every receptor here comes from a man between 35 and 55 years old who had recovered from COVID-19.

V usage is TRBV24-1 and J usage is TRBJ2-3; the D gene is possibly TRBD1 (6 bases). The CDR3 has 14 residues. The V gene's germline CDR1 is KGHDR and CDR2 SFDVKD. V was clipped by 3 bases and J by 4 bases, with 10 bases between them. CDR3: CATSDPKGADTQYF. CDR3 in DNA: TGTGCCACCAGTGATCCGAAGGGGGCAGATACGCAGTATTTT.

The chain has TRBV7-9 and TRBJ2-1; unclear D gene. Between the trimmed V and J ends, which lost 2 bases and 6 bases, there was a span of 11 bases. CDR1 and CDR2 (germline): SEHNR, FQNEAQ (reference sequence). The CDR3 consists of 14 residues. The CDR3 protein is CASSLSGPTNEQFF. The CDR3 DNA reads as TGTGCCAGCAGCTTATCAGGCCCTACCAATGAGCAGTTCTTC.

V and J are TRBV19 and TRBJ1-4; 8 nucleotides match TRBD1. Per germline, CDR1 LNHDA and CDR2 SQIVND (reference sequence). The CDR3 extends over 15 amino acids. V trimming: 3 bases; J trimming: 4 bases; junction bases outside the gene matches: 4. CDR3 in DNA: TGTGCCAGTAGTATGTCGGACAGGGTTAATGAAAAACTGTTTTTT. It is translated as CASSMSDRVNEKLFF.

CDR3 sequence (DNA): TGTGCCAGCAGTCCGACAGGGTCCTACGAGCAGTACTTC. Amino acids: CASSPTGSYEQYF. The chain employs TRBV27 and TRBJ2-7, with 7 nucleotides matching TRBD1. The trim removed 5 bases at V and 1 base at J, leaving 2 bases unmatched. Per germline, CDR1 MNHEY and CDR2 SMNVEV (reference sequence). The CDR3 spans 13 residues.

This chain connects TRBV5-5 to TRBJ2-7; 11 bases are shared with TRBD1. J was trimmed by 3 bases and V by 4 bases; bases with no gene match: 6. Germline V lookup: CDR1 SGHKS, CDR2 YYEKEE (reference sequence). There are 15 residues in the CDR3. In DNA form, the CDR3 reads TGTGCCAGCAGCCCCGGGACAGGGGGAGTCTACGAGCAGTACTTC. Encoded protein: CASSPGTGGVYEQYF.

V is TRBV3-1 (or the pseudogene TRBV3-2) and J is TRBJ1-3; D call uncertain. This CDR3 is built from 14 residues. V lost 1 base to trimming and J lost 2 bases, with 6 bases between them. CDR1 LGHDT and CDR2 YNNKEL come from the germline V gene (reference sequence). CDR3 sequence (DNA): TGTGCCAGCAGCCAAGGCAGGCCTGGAAACACCATATATTTT. This gives the protein CASSQGRPGNTIYF.

The V and J genes are TRBV11-2 and TRBJ2-7; 9 nucleotides line up with TRBD1. The CDR3 consists of 13 residues. The germline gives CDR1 SGHAT, CDR2 FQNNGV. The junction had 3 bases not matched to a gene; V was cut back by 5 bases and J by 4 bases. The CDR3 region is CASSTDRGYEQYF. The DNA of the CDR3 is TGTGCCAGCAGCACCGACAGGGGGTACGAGCAGTACTTC.

The V and J genes are TRBV5-7 and TRBJ2-7; D is undetermined. TRBV5-7 is an ORF; its function is uncertain. The CDR3 sequence is 16 residues long. V was clipped by 0 bases and J by 0 bases, with 13 bases between them. The CDR3 nucleotides are TGTGCCAGCAGCTTGGAAGAACAGCCGAGCTCCTACGAGCAGTACTTC. As protein: CASSLEEQPSSYEQYF.

The rearrangement joins TRBV2 to TRBJ2-3; D is perhaps TRBD2 (5 bases). The CDR3 totals 17 residues. Looked up from germline, CDR1 is SNHLY and CDR2 is FYNNEI. Trimming pared 2 bases from V and 0 bases from J, leaving 15 bases between. The CDR3 nucleotides read TGTGCCAGCAGTGAAAGATCAGCGGTTATTAGCACAGATACGCAGTATTTT. It specifies CASSERSAVISTDTQYF.

J is TRBJ1-5 and V is TRBV7-9; 10 nucleotides agree with TRBD1. The CDR3 contains 15 residues. After removal of 5 bases from V and 2 bases from J, the junction contained 3 bases not matched to a gene. In germline, CDR1 is SEHNR, CDR2 FQNEAQ (reference sequence). The CDR3 loop reads CASSPTGGGNQPQHF. The CDR3 coding sequence is TGTGCCAGCAGCCCGACAGGGGGCGGCAATCAGCCCCAGCATTTT.

This chain joins TRBV2 and TRBJ1-2; TRBD1 matches at 8 bases. Losses at the gene ends were 5 bases for V and 2 bases for J; bases not matched to a gene: 16. The CDR3 is 18 amino acids. Germline V lookup: CDR1 SNHLY, CDR2 FYNNEI. CDR3 bases: TGTGCCAGCAGTACCACCCCGGGACAGGCATCGGGGAACTATGGCTACACCTTC. It specifies CASSTTPGQASGNYGYTF.

The chain recombines TRBV6-5 with TRBJ1-3; 8 nucleotides align to TRBD1. V shed 6 bases and J 3 bases; nucleotides not matched to a gene: 4. CDR1 and CDR2 (germline): MNHEY, SVGAGI. The CDR3 spans 14 residues. This chain's CDR3 is CASRQGVRGNTIYF. The CDR3 DNA sequence: TGTGCCAGCAGACAGGGGGTTCGTGGAAACACCATATATTTT.

The chain couples TRBV5-1 to TRBJ2-2, with 10 bases fitting TRBD1. CDR1 and CDR2 (germline): SGHRS, YFSETQ. V gave up 4 bases and J gave up 7 bases; unmatched junction bases: 4. The CDR3 consists of 14 residues. The CDR3 region is CASSDRGRNGELFF. The CDR3 DNA sequence: TGCGCCAGCAGCGACAGGGGGCGCAACGGGGAGCTGTTTTTT.

V usage is TRBV27 and J usage is TRBJ2-3, with TRBD1 identical over 8 bases. Trimming took 4 bases from V and 0 from J; bases not matched to a gene: 3. This CDR3 is 15 amino acids long. Per the germline V gene, CDR1 is MNHEY and CDR2 is SMNVEV (reference sequence). CDR3: CASSSRGRSTDTQYF. CDR3 DNA: TGTGCCAGCAGTTCCAGGGGGCGTAGCACAGATACGCAGTATTTT.

At least ten counts were recorded for this clone. The J gene is TRBJ2-7, the V gene TRBV19, with unresolved D. CDR1 is LNHDA and CDR2 is SQIVND in the germline V gene (reference sequence). The CDR3 runs 14 residues. The V and J ends lost 6 bases and 1 base respectively, with 13 bases between them. In DNA form, the CDR3 reads TGTGCCAGTAGCCCAACAGTATCATCCTACGAGCAGTACTTC. This sequence encodes CASSPTVSSYEQYF.

The chain carries TRBV19 and TRBJ1-4, with TRBD1 identical over 9 bases. This CDR3 is built from 15 residues. Germline CDR1 LNHDA, CDR2 SQIVND (reference sequence). With 5 bases clipped from V and 8 bases from J, the junction kept 9 bases outside the gene matches. DNA for the CDR3: TGTGCCAGTAGTCCACTACAGGGGGCAGGAGAAAAACTGTTTTTT. Its translation: CASSPLQGAGEKLFF.

The V call is TRBV19, the J call TRBJ2-7, with a tentative D call TRBD1 (6 bases). V lost 3 bases and J 2 bases, leaving 29 bases between the germline ends. Germline-derived CDR1 and CDR2 are LNHDA and SQIVND (reference sequence). The CDR3 extends over 20 amino acids. CDR3 in amino acids: CASSMGTRYVLRPGAYEQYF. Here the CDR3 DNA reads TGTGCCAGTAGTATGGGGACAAGGTATGTCCTTCGACCCGGTGCCTACGAGCAGTACTTC.

J is TRBJ2-1 and V is TRBV24-1; 9 bases agree with TRBD1. The CDR3 runs 15 residues. CDR1 and CDR2 from the germline V gene are KGHDR and SFDVKD. V lost 1 base to trimming and J lost 9 bases; unmatched junction nucleotides: 6. The CDR3 DNA reads TGTGCCACCAGTGATTTTAGTGGGACAGGGAGTGAGCAGTTCTTC. Translation gives CATSDFSGTGSEQFF.

The V call is TRBV2, the J call TRBJ1-1; 8 nucleotides match TRBD1. V was pared by 8 bases and J by 2 bases, with 7 bases of the junction left unmatched. The germline CDR1 and CDR2 sequences are SNHLY and FYNNEI. This CDR3 spans 14 amino acids. Here the CDR3 DNA reads TGTGCCAGCCTCCAGGGACAGGCAAACACTGAAGCTTTCTTT. Encoded protein: CASLQGQANTEAFF.

This clone appeared many times. This chain joins TRBV19 and TRBJ2-5, with D possibly being TRBD2 (5 bases). From germline, CDR1 is LNHDA and CDR2 SQIVND (reference sequence). This CDR3 region has 13 residues. Deletions cut 3 bases from V and 3 bases from J, with 8 bases between. The CDR3 here is CASSMRAEETQYF. DNA of the CDR3: TGTGCCAGTAGTATGCGGGCTGAAGAGACCCAGTACTTC.

The chain joins TRBV3-1 (or the pseudogene TRBV3-2) to TRBJ2-5; 8 bases match TRBD2. V shed 4 bases and J 1 base; nucleotides not matched to a gene: 8. This CDR3 has 16 amino acids. CDR1 and CDR2 from the germline V gene are LGHDT and YNNKEL (reference sequence). The DNA of the CDR3 is TGTGCCAGCAGCCGCCGTGGCGCGGGGGGCCAAGAGACCCAGTACTTC. Residues: CASSRRGAGGQETQYF.

The CDR3 DNA reads as TGTGCCAGCTCACCAGGAGGTTTGGATCCTGCTGGGGCCAACGTCCTGACTTTC. Amino acid sequence: CASSPGGLDPAGANVLTF. The chain combines TRBV18 with TRBJ2-6, with D possibly matching TRBD2 (5 bases). This CDR3 is built from 18 residues. Trimming shortened V by 2 bases and J by 2 bases, and 16 bases separated the two germline ends. Germline CDR1 KGHSH, CDR2 LQKENI. Together with reference TRBV18 and TRBJ2-6, the CDR3 gives the full variable domain: NAGVMQNPRHLVRRRGQEARLRCSPMKGHSHVYWYRQLPEEGLKFMVYLQKENIIDESGMPKERFSAEFPKEGPSILRIQQVVRGDSAAYFCASSPGGLDPAGANVLTFGAGSRLTVL.

The chain carries TRBV3-1 (or the pseudogene TRBV3-2) and TRBJ1-2; 11 nucleotides match TRBD1. Per the germline V gene, CDR1 is LGHDT and CDR2 is YNNKEL (reference sequence). V trimming: 4 bases; J trimming: 7 bases; junction bases outside the gene matches: 14. The CDR3 spans 17 residues. CDR3 in DNA: TGTGCCAGCAGCCCCGGACAGGGGGCAGTTGTAATGGGTGGCTACACCTTC. Translating gives CASSPGQGAVVMGGYTF.

The V gene is TRBV10-3, the J gene TRBJ1-2; 9 nucleotides line up with TRBD1. V dropped 6 bases and J dropped 3; count of bases not matched to a gene: 5. The CDR3 is 14 residues long. The germline V gene encodes CDR1 ENHRY and CDR2 SYGVKD. CDR3 bases: TGTGCCATCAGGACAGGGGGGAGGTACTATGGCTACACCTTC. Protein product: CAIRTGGRYYGYTF.

This chain uses TRBV30 with TRBJ1-3; 9 positions agree with TRBD1. V gave up 7 bases and J gave up 3 bases; unmatched junction bases: 4. Germline V gene sequence: CDR1 GTSNPN, CDR2 SVGIG (reference sequence). The CDR3 loop spans 13 amino acids. As DNA, the CDR3 is TGTGCCTCTACAGGGGGCTTTGGAAACACCATATATTTT. The encoded protein is CASTGGFGNTIYF.